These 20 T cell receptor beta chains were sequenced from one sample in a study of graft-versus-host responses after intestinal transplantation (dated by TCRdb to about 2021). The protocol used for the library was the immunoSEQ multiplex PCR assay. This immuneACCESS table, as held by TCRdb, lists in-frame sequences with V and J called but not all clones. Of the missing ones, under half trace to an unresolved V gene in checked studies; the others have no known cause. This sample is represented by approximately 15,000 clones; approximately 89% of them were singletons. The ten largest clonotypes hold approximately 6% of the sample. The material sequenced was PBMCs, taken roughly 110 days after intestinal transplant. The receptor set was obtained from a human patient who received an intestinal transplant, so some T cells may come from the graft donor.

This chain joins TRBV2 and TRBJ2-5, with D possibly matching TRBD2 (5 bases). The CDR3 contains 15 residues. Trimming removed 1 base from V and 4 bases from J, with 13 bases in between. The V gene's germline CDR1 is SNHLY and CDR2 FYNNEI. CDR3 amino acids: CASSEGNTGLETQYF. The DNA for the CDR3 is TGTGCCAGCAGTGAAGGAAATACGGGGTTAGAGACCCAGTACTTC. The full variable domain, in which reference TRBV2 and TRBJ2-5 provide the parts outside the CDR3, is EPEVTQTPSHQVTQMGQEVILRCVPISNHLYFYWYRQILGQKVEFLVSFYNNEISEKSEIFDDQFSVERPDGSNFTLKIRSTKLEDSAMYFCASSEGNTGLETQYFGPGTRLLVL.

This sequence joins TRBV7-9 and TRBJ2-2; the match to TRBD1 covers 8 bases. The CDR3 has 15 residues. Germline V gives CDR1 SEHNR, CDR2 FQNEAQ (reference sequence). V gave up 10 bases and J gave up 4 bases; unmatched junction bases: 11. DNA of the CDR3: TGTGCCACCCCATCCCAGGGGGCCCTCACCGGGGAGCTGTTTTTT. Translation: CATPSQGALTGELFF.

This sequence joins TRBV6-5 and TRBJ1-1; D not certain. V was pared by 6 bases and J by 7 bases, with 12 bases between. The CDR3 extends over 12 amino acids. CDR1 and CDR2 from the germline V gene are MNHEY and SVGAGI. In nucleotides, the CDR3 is TGTGCCAGCAGCCCGGGATTGGGTGAAGCTTTCTTT. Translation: CASSPGLGEAFF.

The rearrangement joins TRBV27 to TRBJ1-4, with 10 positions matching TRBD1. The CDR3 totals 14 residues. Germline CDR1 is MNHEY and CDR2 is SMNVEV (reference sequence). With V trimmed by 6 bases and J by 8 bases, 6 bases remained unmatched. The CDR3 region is CASRRTGGREKLFF. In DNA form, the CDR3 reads TGTGCCAGCAGGAGGACAGGGGGTAGAGAAAAACTGTTTTTT. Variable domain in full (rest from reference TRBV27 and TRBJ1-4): EAQVTQNPRYLITVTGKKLTVTCSQNMNHEYMSWYRQDPGLGLRQIYYSMNVEVTDKGDVPEGYKVSRKEKRNFPLILESPSPNQTSLYFCASRRTGGREKLFFGSGTQLSVL.

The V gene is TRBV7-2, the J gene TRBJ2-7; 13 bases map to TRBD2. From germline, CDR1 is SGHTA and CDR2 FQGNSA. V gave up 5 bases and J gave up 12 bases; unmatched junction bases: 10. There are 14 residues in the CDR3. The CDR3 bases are TGTGCCAGCAGCGAAAGACTAGCGGGAGGCACTTTGTACTTC. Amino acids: CASSERLAGGTLYF.

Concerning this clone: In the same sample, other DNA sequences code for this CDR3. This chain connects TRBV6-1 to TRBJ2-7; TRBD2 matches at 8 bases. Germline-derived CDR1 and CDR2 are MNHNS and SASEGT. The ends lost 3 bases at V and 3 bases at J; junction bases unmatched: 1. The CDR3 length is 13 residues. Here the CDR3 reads CASSETSVYEQYF. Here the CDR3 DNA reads TGTGCCAGCAGTGAGACTAGCGTCTACGAGCAGTACTTC.

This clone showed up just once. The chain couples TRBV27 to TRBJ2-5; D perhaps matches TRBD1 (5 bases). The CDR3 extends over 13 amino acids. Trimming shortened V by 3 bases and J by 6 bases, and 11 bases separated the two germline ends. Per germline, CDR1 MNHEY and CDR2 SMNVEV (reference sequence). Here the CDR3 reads CASSLITGKTQYF. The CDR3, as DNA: TGTGCCAGCAGTTTGATCACAGGAAAGACCCAGTACTTC.

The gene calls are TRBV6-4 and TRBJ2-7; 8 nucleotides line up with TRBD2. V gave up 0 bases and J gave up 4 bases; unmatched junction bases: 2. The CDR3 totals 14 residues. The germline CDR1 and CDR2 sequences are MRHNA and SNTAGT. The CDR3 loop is CASSDSGGRYEQYF. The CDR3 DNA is TGTGCCAGCAGTGACTCGGGCGGGAGGTACGAGCAGTACTTC.

CDR3 residues: CASSYDRTGIYYEQYF. CDR3 nucleotide sequence: TGTGCCAGCTCATATGACAGGACAGGAATTTATTACGAGCAGTACTTC. The chain has TRBV18 and TRBJ2-7, with TRBD1 matching 7 bases. With 5 bases clipped from V and 4 bases from J, the junction kept 14 bases outside the gene matches. Looked up from germline, CDR1 is KGHSH and CDR2 is LQKENI. This CDR3 region has 16 residues.

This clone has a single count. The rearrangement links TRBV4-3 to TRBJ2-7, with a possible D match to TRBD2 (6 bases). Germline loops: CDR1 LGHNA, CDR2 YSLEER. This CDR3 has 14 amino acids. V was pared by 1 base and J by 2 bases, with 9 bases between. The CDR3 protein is CASSQGTTTYEQYF. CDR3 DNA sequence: TGCGCCAGCAGCCAAGGGACTACCACCTACGAGCAGTACTTC.

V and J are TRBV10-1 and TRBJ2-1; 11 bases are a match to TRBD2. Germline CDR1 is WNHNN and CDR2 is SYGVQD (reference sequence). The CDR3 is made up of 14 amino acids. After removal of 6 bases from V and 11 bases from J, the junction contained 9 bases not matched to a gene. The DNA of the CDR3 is TGCGCCAGCAGCCCCGGGACTAGCGGAGCCCAGCAGTTCTTC. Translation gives CASSPGTSGAQQFF.

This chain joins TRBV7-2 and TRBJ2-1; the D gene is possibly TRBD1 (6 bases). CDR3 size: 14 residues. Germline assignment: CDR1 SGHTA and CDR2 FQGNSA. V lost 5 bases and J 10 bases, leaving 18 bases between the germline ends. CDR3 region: CASSLGPGVREQFF. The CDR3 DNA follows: TGTGCCAGCAGCCTAGGGCCAGGGGTGCGGGAGCAGTTCTTC.

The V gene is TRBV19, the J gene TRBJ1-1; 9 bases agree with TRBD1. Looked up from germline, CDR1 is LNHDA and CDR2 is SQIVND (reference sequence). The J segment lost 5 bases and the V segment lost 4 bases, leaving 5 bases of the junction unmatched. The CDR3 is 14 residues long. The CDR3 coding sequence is TGTGCCAGTAGTACGGGGACAGGGCGGACTGAAGCTTTCTTT. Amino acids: CASSTGTGRTEAFF.

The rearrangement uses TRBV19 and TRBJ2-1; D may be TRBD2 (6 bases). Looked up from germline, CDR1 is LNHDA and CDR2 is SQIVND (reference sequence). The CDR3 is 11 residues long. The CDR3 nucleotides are TGTGCGGGGAGGTCCTACAATGAGCAGTTCTTC. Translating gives CAGRSYNEQFF.

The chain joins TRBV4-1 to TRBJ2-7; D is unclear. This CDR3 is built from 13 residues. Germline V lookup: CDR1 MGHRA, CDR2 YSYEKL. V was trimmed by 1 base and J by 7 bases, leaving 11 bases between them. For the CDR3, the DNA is TGCGCCAGCAGCCAAGTAGGCCAAAGGGAGCAGTACTTC. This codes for CASSQVGQREQYF.

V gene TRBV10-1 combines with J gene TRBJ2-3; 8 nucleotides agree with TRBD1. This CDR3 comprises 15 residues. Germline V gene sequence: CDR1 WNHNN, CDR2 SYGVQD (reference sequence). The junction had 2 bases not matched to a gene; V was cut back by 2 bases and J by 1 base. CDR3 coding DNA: TGCGCCAGCAGTGAGCCGGGACAGGGCACAGATACGCAGTATTTT. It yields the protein CASSEPGQGTDTQYF.

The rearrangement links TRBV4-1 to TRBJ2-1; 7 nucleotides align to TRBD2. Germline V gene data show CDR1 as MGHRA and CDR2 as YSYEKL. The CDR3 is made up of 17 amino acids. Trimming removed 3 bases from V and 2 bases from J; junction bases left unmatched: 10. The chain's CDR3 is CASSQGKTGTTYNEQFF. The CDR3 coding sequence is TGCGCCAGCAGCCAGGGGAAAACCGGGACTACCTACAATGAGCAGTTCTTC.

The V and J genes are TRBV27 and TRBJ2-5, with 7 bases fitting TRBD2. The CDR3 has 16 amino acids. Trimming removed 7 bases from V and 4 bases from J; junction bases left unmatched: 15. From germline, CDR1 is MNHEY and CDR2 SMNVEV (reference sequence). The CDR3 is CASIPRWGGSPETQYF. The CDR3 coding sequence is TGTGCCAGCATACCGAGGTGGGGGGGATCCCCAGAGACCCAGTACTTC.

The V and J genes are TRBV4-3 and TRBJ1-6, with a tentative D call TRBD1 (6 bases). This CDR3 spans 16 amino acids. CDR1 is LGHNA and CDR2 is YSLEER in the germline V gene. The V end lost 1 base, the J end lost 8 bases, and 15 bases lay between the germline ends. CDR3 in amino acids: CASSQATGPPHSPLHF. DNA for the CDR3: TGCGCCAGCAGCCAAGCAACAGGGCCTCCCCATTCACCCCTCCACTTT.

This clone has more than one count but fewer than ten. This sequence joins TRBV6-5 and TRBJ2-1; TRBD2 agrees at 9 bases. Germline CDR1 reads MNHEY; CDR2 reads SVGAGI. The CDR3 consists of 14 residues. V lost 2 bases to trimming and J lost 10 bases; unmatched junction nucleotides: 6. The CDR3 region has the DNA TGTGCCAGCAGTTACGTCGGCGGGAGGGGGGAGCAGTTCTTC. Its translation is CASSYVGGRGEQFF.